These 9 T cell receptor beta chains were sequenced from one sample in a study of metastatic and nonmetastatic thyroid tumors. TCRdb recomputed clones from the PCR reads via MiXCR. The repertoire holds under 4,000 clones, with around 20% as singletons. Until they underwent thyroid surgery, no patient had received any treatment. Sequencing input: tumor tissue. These TCRs come from a male donor with papillary thyroid cancer or a benign thyroid nodule (not recorded which). Some clones in this sample may be carry-over from other donors' samples.

CDR3 in DNA: TGTGCCAGCAGTTACGAGGGGTACCTCCAGTACTTC. This gives the protein CASSYEGYLQYF. The chain carries TRBV6-9 and TRBJ2-5; D tentatively fits TRBD1 or TRBD2 (5 bases each). The germline CDR1 and CDR2 sequences are MNHGY and SVAAGI. Trimming removed 3 bases from V and 10 bases from J, with 12 bases in between. The CDR3 sequence is 12 residues long.

The rearrangement links TRBV20-1 to TRBJ2-7, with 9 bases aligning to TRBD1. V trimming: 0 bases; J trimming: 3 bases; junction bases outside the gene matches: 9. CDR1 is DFQATT, CDR2 SNEGSKA, per germline (reference sequence). The CDR3 is made up of 16 amino acids. The CDR3 nucleotides are TGCAGTGCTAGAGATCAGGACAGGGGCGCCTACTACGAGCAGTACTTC. This sequence encodes CSARDQDRGAYYEQYF.

With regard to this clone: Because the CDR3 is missing its conserved closing phenylalanine or tryptophan, this is likely a read error. This chain connects TRBV7-3 to TRBJ1-1; D uncertain. CDR1 is SGHTA, CDR2 FQGTGA, per germline. The CDR3 is made up of 13 amino acids. Deletions cut 2 bases from V and 1 base from J, with 5 bases between. The CDR3 nucleotides read TGTGCCAGCAGCTTACGAGGGAACACTGAAGCTTTCCTT. Translating gives CASSLRGNTEAFL.

The chain has TRBV20-1 and TRBJ2-7; TRBD2 matches 7 bases. Trimming cost V 5 bases and J 5 bases; bases outside gene matches: 12. This CDR3 contains 14 residues. Germline V gene sequence: CDR1 DFQATT, CDR2 SNEGSKA (reference sequence). Here the CDR3 reads CSAGPSGPYNEQYF. The CDR3 nucleotides are TGCAGTGCTGGTCCTAGCGGACCTTACAACGAGCAGTACTTC.

The chain has TRBV12-3 or TRBV12-4 and TRBJ1-2; D may be TRBD1 (6 bases). This CDR3 is 11 amino acids long. V lost 5 bases to trimming and J lost 6 bases, with 7 bases between them. Here the CDR3 DNA reads TGTGCCAGCAGTCCAGGGGATGGCTACACCTTC. It yields the protein CASSPGDGYTF.

The chain employs TRBV2 and TRBJ2-7; 7 nucleotides line up with TRBD2. V gave up 3 bases and J gave up 3 bases; unmatched junction bases: 5. The CDR3 consists of 14 residues. The V gene's germline CDR1 is SNHLY and CDR2 FYNNEI. The CDR3 loop reads CASSDASGFYEQYF. As DNA, the CDR3 is TGTGCCAGCAGTGACGCTAGCGGTTTCTACGAGCAGTACTTC.

V and J are TRBV9 and TRBJ2-7; D ambiguous. The V and J ends lost 0 bases and 2 bases respectively, with 12 bases between them. The CDR3 is 15 amino acids. Germline CDR1 SGDLS, CDR2 YYNGEE. The CDR3 spells CASSVGLSTPYEQYF. In nucleotides, the CDR3 is TGTGCCAGCAGCGTAGGCTTGAGTACTCCCTACGAGCAGTACTTC.

This clone was observed a few times. This sequence joins TRBV2 and TRBJ2-3, with D uncertain. CDR1 SNHLY and CDR2 FYNNEI come from the germline V gene. The CDR3 is 13 amino acids. Trimming stripped 2 bases from V and 3 bases from J, with 6 bases between. The CDR3, as DNA: TGTGCCAGCAGTGAACTGGGGACAGATACGCAGTATTTT. Its protein product is CASSELGTDTQYF.

The V and J genes are TRBV28 and TRBJ2-3; 13 bases are shared with TRBD2. With 5 bases clipped from V and 3 bases from J, the junction kept 8 bases outside the gene matches. The CDR3 sequence is 17 residues long. Germline V gene data show CDR1 as MDHEN and CDR2 as SYDVKM. In nucleotides, the CDR3 is TGTGCCAGCAGTCTCGGACTAGCGGGAGATTGGACAGATACGCAGTATTTT. Residues: CASSLGLAGDWTDTQYF. Full variable domain (remainder filled in from reference TRBV28 and TRBJ2-3): DVKVTQSSRYLVKRTGEKVFLECVQDMDHENMFWYRQDPGLGLRLIYFSYDVKMKEKGDIPEGYSVSREKKERFSLILESASTNQTSMYLCASSLGLAGDWTDTQYFGPGTRLTVL.